A single sample is the source of the 22 T cell receptor beta chains below, sequenced in a study of blood T cell repertoires in COVID-19. Profiling relied on immunoSEQ multiplex PCR, and the TCRdb table lists in-frame clones only, not all of them. The data hold 29,000 or so clones, with around 80% observed a single time. The sequencing input was peripheral blood. These receptors came from a woman aged 70 to 79 with acute or convalescent COVID-19.

This clone occurred once. The chain links TRBV30 to TRBJ2-1; no clear D gene. Germline lookup yields CDR1 GTSNPN and CDR2 SVGIG (reference sequence). The length of the CDR3 is 14 residues. Deletions cut 2 bases from V and 1 base from J, with 9 bases between. The CDR3 spells CAWSSHTSYNEQFF. Here the CDR3 DNA reads TGTGCCTGGAGTAGCCATACTTCCTACAATGAGCAGTTCTTC.

The rearrangement uses TRBV27 and TRBJ1-6, with D hard to call. The V and J ends lost 0 bases and 11 bases respectively, with 11 bases between them. CDR3 length: 14 residues. Germline V gene sequence: CDR1 MNHEY, CDR2 SMNVEV (reference sequence). CDR3 sequence (DNA): TGTGCCAGCAGTTTATCCCATACAGATACACCCCTCCACTTT. Translated: CASSLSHTDTPLHF.

This chain joins TRBV14 and TRBJ1-1, with 10 bases that match TRBD1. Germline CDR1 and CDR2: SGHDN and FVKESK. With V trimmed by 3 bases and J by 2 bases, 6 bases remained unmatched. The CDR3 is made up of 16 amino acids. This CDR3 reads CASSQAGQGFNTEAFF. Written as DNA, the CDR3 is TGTGCCAGCAGCCAGGCGGGACAGGGGTTCAACACTGAAGCTTTCTTT.

The V gene is TRBV5-8, the J gene TRBJ2-7; tentatively, D is TRBD1 (6 bases). Trimming pared 1 base from V and 6 bases from J, leaving 17 bases between. Germline CDR1 reads SGHTS; CDR2 reads YDEGEE. CDR3 size: 15 residues. CDR3 in DNA: TGTGCCAGCAGCTTGAAATGGGACACCTTCGCCGAGCAGTACTTC. As protein: CASSLKWDTFAEQYF.

The V and J genes are TRBV5-1 and TRBJ2-2; TRBD1 is a possible D gene (6 bases). Trimming cost V 1 base and J 4 bases, with 11 bases left between them. CDR1 and CDR2 from the germline V gene are SGHRS and YFSETQ. CDR3 size: 15 residues. In DNA, the CDR3 is TGCGCCAGCAGCTTGAGCACAGGGACCACCGGGGAGCTGTTTTTT. Its translation is CASSLSTGTTGELFF. Together with reference TRBV5-1 and TRBJ2-2, the CDR3 gives the full variable domain: KAGVTQTPRYLIKTRGQQVTLSCSPISGHRSVSWYQQTPGQGLQFLFEYFSETQRNKGNFPGRFSGRQFSNSRSEMNVSTLELGDSALYLCASSLSTGTTGELFFGEGSRLTVL.

The sample holds a few counts of this clone. The genes are TRBV12-3 or TRBV12-4 and TRBJ1-2, with a tentative D call TRBD1 (5 bases). Deletions cut 6 bases from V and 8 bases from J, with 16 bases between. The CDR3 totals 13 residues. CDR3 coding DNA: TGTGCCAGCAGCGTGTCGGGGGTTGAGGGCTACACCTTC. Protein product: CASSVSGVEGYTF.

The V call is TRBV5-4, the J call TRBJ2-3, with TRBD1 identical over 9 bases. V lost 4 bases to trimming and J lost 2 bases; unmatched junction nucleotides: 8. CDR1 is SGHNT and CDR2 is YYREEE in the germline V gene (reference sequence). This CDR3 has 16 amino acids. The CDR3, as DNA: TGTGCCAGCAGCGGTGACAGGGGGACTTACACAGATACGCAGTATTTT. It translates to CASSGDRGTYTDTQYF.

V usage is TRBV15 and J usage is TRBJ2-2; unclear D gene. Germline-derived CDR1 and CDR2 are LNHNV and YYDKDF (reference sequence). Trimming took 1 base from V and 7 from J, leaving 4 bases between them. The CDR3 contains 12 residues. CDR3 region: CATSRVDGELFF. The CDR3 nucleotides are TGTGCCACCAGCAGAGTAGACGGGGAGCTGTTTTTT.

This clone was recorded only once. The chain couples TRBV27 to TRBJ2-1; 11 bases agree with TRBD2. Germline V gene lookup returns CDR1 MNHEY and CDR2 SMNVEV (reference sequence). The CDR3 spans 15 residues. The J segment lost 7 bases and the V segment lost 3 bases, leaving 5 bases of the junction unmatched. The CDR3 bases are TGTGCCAGCAGTTTTAGCGGGAGGGCCGGGAATGAGCAGTTCTTC. Its protein is CASSFSGRAGNEQFF.

The chain is built from TRBV5-5 and TRBJ1-2; 7 bases match TRBD1. The CDR3 contains 15 residues. Germline values: CDR1 SGHKS, CDR2 YYEKEE (reference sequence). After removal of 0 bases from V and 4 bases from J, the junction contained 6 bases not matched to a gene. Here the CDR3 DNA reads TGTGCCAGCAGCTTGGAGACAGGGCTTCCCTATGGCTACACCTTC. Translated: CASSLETGLPYGYTF.

The gene calls are TRBV2 and TRBJ2-3; the match to TRBD2 covers 8 bases. Trimming at V came to 5 bases and at J to 3 bases, leaving 4 bases not matched to a gene. This CDR3 comprises 14 residues. Germline assignment: CDR1 SNHLY and CDR2 FYNNEI. CDR3 residues: CASSRSSGTDTQYF. The CDR3 nucleotides are TGTGCCAGCAGTCGGTCTAGCGGGACAGATACGCAGTATTTT. The complete variable domain, with remaining parts taken from reference TRBV2 and TRBJ2-3, reads EPEVTQTPSHQVTQMGQEVILRCVPISNHLYFYWYRQILGQKVEFLVSFYNNEISEKSEIFDDQFSVERPDGSNFTLKIRSTKLEDSAMYFCASSRSSGTDTQYFGPGTRLTVL.

The chain couples TRBV28 to TRBJ1-2; possible D gene TRBD1, 5 bases. Germline CDR1 is MDHEN and CDR2 is SYDVKM. V was clipped by 2 bases and J by 1 base, with 14 bases between them. The CDR3 sequence is 16 residues long. In DNA form, the CDR3 reads TGTGCCAGCAGTTTAGGAGGCGGAGGGGTTAACTATGGCTACACCTTC. This gives the protein CASSLGGGGVNYGYTF.

The chain employs TRBV28 and TRBJ2-1; 9 positions match TRBD2. With 1 base clipped from V and 6 bases from J, the junction kept 4 bases outside the gene matches. Germline-derived CDR1 and CDR2 are MDHEN and SYDVKM. The CDR3 has 15 residues. DNA of the CDR3: TGTGCCAGCAGTTTATTCCGACTAGCGGTCAATGAGCAGTTCTTC. It codes for CASSLFRLAVNEQFF. Full variable domain (rest looked up from reference TRBV28 and TRBJ2-1): DVKVTQSSRYLVKRTGEKVFLECVQDMDHENMFWYRQDPGLGLRLIYFSYDVKMKEKGDIPEGYSVSREKKERFSLILESASTNQTSMYLCASSLFRLAVNEQFFGPGTRLTVL.

The rearrangement links TRBV19 to TRBJ2-7, with D possibly matching TRBD1 (5 bases). Germline CDR1 is LNHDA and CDR2 is SQIVND (reference sequence). The CDR3 spans 15 residues. The V end lost 6 bases, the J end lost 0 bases, and 15 bases lay between the germline ends. The CDR3 protein is CASSPGHLSSYEQYF. CDR3 sequence (DNA): TGTGCCAGTAGCCCCGGACACCTAAGCTCCTACGAGCAGTACTTC.

The CDR3 here is CASSHAADRVTEAFF. CDR3 bases: TGCGCCAGCAGCCACGCCGCTGACAGGGTTACTGAAGCTTTCTTT. This rearrangement joins TRBV4-3 to TRBJ1-1; 7 nucleotides match TRBD1. Germline loops: CDR1 LGHNA, CDR2 YSLEER. The CDR3 runs 15 residues. V was pared by 3 bases and J by 5 bases, with 9 bases of the junction left unmatched.

This chain uses TRBV7-3 with TRBJ2-1; 9 nucleotides agree with TRBD1. V lost 1 base and J lost 9; bases outside the gene matches: 16. CDR3 length: 18 amino acids. Germline V CDR1 and CDR2: SGHTA, FQGTGA. CDR3 DNA: TGTGCCAGCAGCTTAAGTATCGGGACAGGGCTTCGGAGTGGTGAGCAGTTCTTC. Protein sequence: CASSLSIGTGLRSGEQFF.

DNA for the CDR3: TGTGCCAGCAATCGAAGGATGGGGGGACAGGACAATCAGCCCCAGCATTTT. It encodes CASNRRMGGQDNQPQHF. V and J are TRBV2 and TRBJ1-5; 8 positions match TRBD1. The CDR3 loop spans 17 amino acids. V was clipped by 7 bases and J by 3 bases; unmatched bases: 14. From germline, CDR1 is SNHLY and CDR2 FYNNEI.

This clone was counted once. This rearrangement joins TRBV7-3 to TRBJ2-5; TRBD1 matches at 9 bases. V was clipped by 3 bases and J by 4 bases; unmatched bases: 6. CDR3 length equals 15 residues. The germline V gene has CDR1 SGHTA and CDR2 FQGTGA. CDR3 DNA: TGTGCCAGCAGCTTGCGACAGGGGGTCGGAGAGACCCAGTACTTC. Protein sequence: CASSLRQGVGETQYF.

The V call is TRBV7-9, the J call TRBJ2-2; tentative D call: TRBD1 (6 bases). This CDR3 is 14 amino acids long. The ends were cut back, 1 base at V and 7 bases at J, with 10 bases in the middle. The germline CDR1 and CDR2 sequences are SEHNR and FQNEAQ (reference sequence). CDR3 coding DNA: TGTGCCAGCAGCTTAGGGGACACTAGCGGGGAGCTGTTTTTT. Translating gives CASSLGDTSGELFF.

This clone was picked up a small number of times. The sample carries other DNA sequences with the same CDR3. V and J are TRBV7-3 and TRBJ1-1, with D unclear. Germline loops: CDR1 SGHTA, CDR2 FQGTGA. The V and J ends lost 1 base and 3 bases respectively, with 6 bases between them. The CDR3 has 13 amino acids. The CDR3 DNA sequence: TGTGCCAGCAGCTTAAGGGGAGACACTGAAGCTTTCTTT. Residues: CASSLRGDTEAFF.

This chain links TRBV5-4 with TRBJ1-2, with a weak D call TRBD1 (6 bases). CDR1 SGHNT and CDR2 YYREEE come from the germline V gene (reference sequence). This CDR3 contains 15 residues. V was trimmed by 2 bases and J by 4 bases, leaving 15 bases between them. CDR3 region: CASSFSSGQIYGYTF. In nucleotides, the CDR3 is TGTGCCAGCAGCTTTAGTTCCGGACAGATCTATGGCTACACCTTC.

CDR3 in amino acids: CASSPGQSQETQYF. The CDR3 DNA reads TGCGCCAGCAGCCCGGGACAGTCCCAAGAGACCCAGTACTTC. V is TRBV10-2 and J is TRBJ2-5, with 7 bases that match TRBD1. Germline V gene data show CDR1 as WSHSY and CDR2 as SAAADI. The V gene end was trimmed by 6 bases and the J gene end by 1 base; junction bases not matched to a gene: 5. This CDR3 is 14 amino acids long.